Shown below are 24 T cell receptor beta chains from a single sample sequenced in a study of T cell clusters in autoimmune cytopenias. About 39,000 genome equivalents of blood DNA were amplified for TRB. One tube held mixed TRB-A and TRB-B primer pools for touch-down PCR. From its re-call of the multiplex PCR reads, TCRdb lists each CDR3 protein once, without DNA. The table lists more than 6,000 distinct CDR3 sequences. The data were also submitted as part of a second study, on T cell repertoires in aging, cancer and after chemotherapy.

The sample comprised peripheral blood. The receptors shown here come from a human donor in good health.

The chain joins TRBV14 to TRBJ1-5; TCRdb indicates TRBD1, and absent DNA this call remains unverified. This CDR3 spans 17 amino acids. Germline V lookup: CDR1 SGHDN, CDR2 FVKESK. The CDR3 spells CASRRKQGNISNQPQHF.

Frequency places this clonotype as medium-sized (0.01 to 0.1%). The rearrangement links TRBV24-1 to TRBJ2-1; TCRdb's D call of TRBD1 is untestable without DNA. There are 18 residues in the CDR3. From germline, CDR1 is KGHDR and CDR2 SFDVKD. The chain's CDR3 is CATSDPSARQSSYNEQFF.

This clonotype is classed as medium-sized by frequency. The chain has TRBV10-3 and TRBJ1-2; checking the TCRdb D call of TRBD1 is not possible without DNA. The germline gives CDR1 ENHRY, CDR2 SYGVKD. CDR3 length: 15 residues. The CDR3 here is CAITQRTGGNYGYTF.

This clonotype is labeled medium-sized based on frequency. The chain employs TRBV6-2 or TRBV6-3 and TRBJ2-1; there is no DNA to check the TCRdb D call of TRBD1. This CDR3 is 13 amino acids long. Germline CDR1 is MNHEY and CDR2 is SVGEGT. The CDR3 protein is CASTNDRDNEQFF.

The V gene is TRBV7-9, the J gene TRBJ1-6; TCRdb returns TRBD1, unconfirmable since there is no DNA. The germline V gene encodes CDR1 SEHNR and CDR2 FQNEAQ (reference sequence). This CDR3 is built from 17 residues. The CDR3 region is CASSVPSKGGGGSPLHF. Full variable domain (remainder filled in from reference TRBV7-9 and TRBJ1-6): DTGVSQNPRHKITKRGQNVTFRCDPISEHNRLYWYRQTLGQGPEFLTYFQNEAQLEKSRLLSDRFSAERPKGSFSTLEIQRTEQGDSAMYLCASSVPSKGGGGSPLHFGNGTRLTVT.

This sequence joins TRBV27 and TRBJ2-5; the TCRdb D gene call, TRBD1, has no DNA to confirm it. Germline V CDR1 and CDR2: MNHEY, SMNVEV (reference sequence). This CDR3 has 13 residues. The CDR3 protein is CASRSGSYNEQYF.

V gene TRBV20-1 combines with J gene TRBJ2-7; the TRBD2 assignment by TCRdb is unverifiable without DNA. The CDR3 length is 14 residues. From germline, CDR1 is DFQATT and CDR2 SNEGSKA (reference sequence). The CDR3 here is CSARDGGRDYEQYF.

According to its frequency, this clonotype is medium-sized. The chain combines TRBV5-6 with TRBJ2-1; TCRdb lists TRBD1, though no DNA is available to test this call. CDR1 and CDR2 (germline): SGHDT, YYEEEE. There are 16 residues in the CDR3. The CDR3 sequence is CASSLGGHSSYNEQFF.

The chain employs TRBV6-2 or TRBV6-3 and TRBJ2-7; absent DNA, TCRdb's TRBD1 call cannot be checked. Germline assignment: CDR1 MNHEY and CDR2 SVGEGT. The length of the CDR3 is 14 residues. The CDR3 is CASSYRGRTYEQYF.

The chain recombines TRBV11-2 with TRBJ1-2; lacking DNA, the TRBD1 call made by TCRdb goes unchecked. From germline, CDR1 is SGHAT and CDR2 FQNNGV. The length of the CDR3 is 15 residues. CDR3 residues: CASSFGSGAVYGYTF.

This clonotype is medium-sized (0.01 to 0.1%) by frequency. The chain uses TRBV13 and TRBJ2-1; absent DNA, TCRdb's TRBD2 call cannot be checked. Looked up from germline, CDR1 is PRHDT and CDR2 is FYEKMQ (reference sequence). This CDR3 contains 14 residues. CDR3 protein: CASSLAGGPNEQFF.

In terms of frequency, this clonotype is medium-sized. This sequence joins TRBV6-1 and TRBJ2-2. CDR3 size: 15 residues. CDR1 and CDR2 (germline): MNHNS, SASEGT. CDR3 region: CASSESTGNTGELFF.

In terms of frequency, this clonotype is medium-sized (0.01 to 0.1%). This chain joins TRBV15 and TRBJ2-7; the TCRdb call, TRBD2, lacks DNA for checking. The CDR3 loop spans 15 amino acids. Germline values: CDR1 LNHNV, CDR2 YYDKDF (reference sequence). CDR3 amino acids: CATSKRAGFSYEQYF.

This clonotype is identified as medium-sized (0.01 to 0.1%) from frequency. The genes are TRBV12-3 or TRBV12-4 and TRBJ2-2. The CDR3 has 13 residues. The CDR3 protein is CASSTDNTGELFF.

The chain has TRBV5-6 and TRBJ2-3; lacking DNA, the TRBD2 call made by TCRdb goes unchecked. Germline V lookup: CDR1 SGHDT, CDR2 YYEEEE. The CDR3 totals 16 residues. The CDR3 region is CASSLGPTSSLDTQYF. The complete variable domain, with remaining parts taken from reference TRBV5-6 and TRBJ2-3, reads DAGVTQSPTHLIKTRGQQVTLRCSPKSGHDTVSWYQQALGQGPQFIFQYYEEEERQRGNFPDRFSGHQFPNYSSELNVNALLLGDSALYLCASSLGPTSSLDTQYFGPGTRLTVL.

The chain couples TRBV4-1 to TRBJ2-3. The germline V gene has CDR1 MGHRA and CDR2 YSYEKL. The CDR3 has 12 residues. The CDR3 spells CASSLNAGTQYF.

Frequency places this clonotype as medium-sized (0.01 to 0.1%). The chain combines TRBV24-1 with TRBJ2-3. From germline, CDR1 is KGHDR and CDR2 SFDVKD. The CDR3 spans 16 residues. This CDR3 reads CATSDSGSLSTDTQYF.

The CDR3 spells CASSLVLAGGRNEQFF. This chain connects TRBV5-6 to TRBJ2-1; TCRdb gives TRBD2 as the D gene, but with no DNA this cannot be confirmed. CDR1 and CDR2 (germline): SGHDT, YYEEEE. The CDR3 runs to 16 residues.

This sequence joins TRBV5-3 and TRBJ1-2; absent DNA, TCRdb's TRBD1 call cannot be checked. TRBV5-3 is treated as an ORF (open reading frame) with a function not yet certain. This CDR3 has 14 amino acids. CDR3 sequence: CASSSGTANYGYTF.

This clonotype is labeled medium-sized (0.01 to 0.1%) based on frequency. V is TRBV5-1 and J is TRBJ2-7. Germline assignment: CDR1 SGHRS and CDR2 YFSETQ. The CDR3 is made up of 14 amino acids. The CDR3 loop is CASSLSGGSYEQYF.

According to its frequency, this clonotype is medium-sized (0.01 to 0.1%). The chain combines TRBV6-5 with TRBJ2-4; lacking DNA, the TRBD1 call made by TCRdb goes unchecked. The CDR3 spans 14 residues. CDR1 and CDR2 (germline): MNHEY, SVGAGI. The chain's CDR3 is CASGSGGTTYIQYF.

The chain combines TRBV20-1 with TRBJ2-3. Per the germline V gene, CDR1 is DFQATT and CDR2 is SNEGSKA (reference sequence). The CDR3 extends over 13 amino acids. CDR3 loop: CSARATYTDTQYF.

The chain is built from TRBV7-2 and TRBJ2-2. The CDR3 is 12 amino acids. Germline values: CDR1 SGHTA, CDR2 FQGNSA. CDR3 amino acids: CASSLYTGELFF.

Measured by frequency, this clonotype is medium-sized. Here the CDR3 reads CSVEDEGPWGYGYTF. The genes are TRBV29-1 and TRBJ1-2. Germline loops: CDR1 SQVTM, CDR2 ANQGSEA. The CDR3 is made up of 15 amino acids.